This entry concerns a single TCR beta chain. Its target is unknown. The CDR3 consists of 16 residues. Germline V lookup: CDR1 SGHTS, CDR2 YDEGEE. Trimming removed 4 bases at V and 0 bases at J, with 16 bases between. Indicated time point: week 35, safety follow-up. All doses held 300 ug of mutant IDH1 20-mer peptide, with topical imiquimod. New IDH1-mutant, ATRX-lost WHO grade 3 or 4 astrocytomas occurred in donors. The sample comes from a study of a mutant IDH1 vaccine in newly diagnosed glioma. Study information: The study started vaccination 4-6 weeks after radiotherapy alone, or with temozolomide cycles. Radiotherapy, temozolomide, or both had been given previously, and both were given to most.

Profiled with immunoSEQ multiplex PCR; TCRdb holds only in-frame clones, not every one. The table shows tens of thousands of clones, with less than 90% occurring only once. Findings and caveats of the study: Researchers report vaccine-induced immune responses in 93.3% of patients.

The J gene is TRBJ1-1, the V gene TRBV5-8, with no clear D. Sample: PBMCs, taken from a glioma patient whose treatment included an IDH1 peptide vaccine. The receptor was derived from a woman under 30 with glioma. For the CDR3, the DNA is TGTGCCAGCAGCAAGTACCTCGGGGTTATGAACACTGAAGCTTTCTTT. Its protein is CASSKYLGVMNTEAFF.